The entry below describes one T cell receptor beta chain. Antigen: not known. The sample originates from a study of cytomegalovirus exposure and HLA in healthy donors. PCR was performed using 60 Vbeta and 13 Jbeta primers. Method: immunoSEQ multiplex PCR; TCRdb's copy keeps in-frame clones and lacks some. Of around 150,000 clones in the sample, around 90% are singletons; the top ten hold 0.45% to 0.55%. With V trimmed by 4 bases and J by 3 bases, 6 bases remained unmatched. CDR1 and CDR2 (germline): ENHRY, SYGVKD. CDR3 length: 14 residues. Study-wide findings and caveats: Indistinguishable V segments, including TRBV6-2 and TRBV6-3, were excluded. Most sequenced TCRs were rare (though some public TCRs occurred in many donors). Prediction of most subjects' HLA-A and HLA-B alleles by TCR beta sequences was reportedly accurate. Only CMV serostatus was available as immune exposure information.

The sequenced sample was PBMCs. This TCR was recovered from a woman between 35 and 50 years old in good health and CMV-seronegative. The rearrangement links TRBV10-3 to TRBJ2-7; 7 bases line up with TRBD1. The CDR3 DNA sequence: TGTGCCATCAGTGGGCAGGGGGAATTCTACGAGCAGTACTTC. It yields the protein CAISGQGEFYEQYF.